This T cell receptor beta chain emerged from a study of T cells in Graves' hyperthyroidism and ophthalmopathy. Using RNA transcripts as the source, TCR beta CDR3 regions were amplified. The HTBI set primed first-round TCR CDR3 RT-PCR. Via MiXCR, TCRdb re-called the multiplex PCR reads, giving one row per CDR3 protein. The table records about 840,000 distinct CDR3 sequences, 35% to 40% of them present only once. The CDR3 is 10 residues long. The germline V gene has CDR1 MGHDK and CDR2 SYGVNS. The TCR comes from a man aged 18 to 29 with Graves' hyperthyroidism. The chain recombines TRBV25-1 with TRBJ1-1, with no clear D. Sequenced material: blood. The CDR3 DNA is TGTGCTGACCGTTTAGATGAAGCTTTCTTT. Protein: CADRLDEAFF. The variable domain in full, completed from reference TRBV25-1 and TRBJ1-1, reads EADIYQTPRYLVIGTGKKITLECSQTMGHDKMYWYQQDPGMELHLIHYSYGVNSTEKGDLSSESTVSRIRTEHFPLTLESARPSHTSQYLCADRLDEAFFGQGTRLTVV.